Detailed here is one T cell receptor beta chain. The data were taken from a study of blood T cell repertoires in COVID-19. Looking at the study overall: The analysed material was cDNA or gDNA that came from T cells, B-cell-depleted T cells, or PBMCs.

Per the original data handling: By means of reference gene primer amplification, nucleated cell counts were estimated. Method: immunoSEQ multiplex PCR; TCRdb's copy keeps in-frame clones and lacks some. V and J calls and clone size are as listed in that table; D and trimming were resolved from the DNA. The sample carries under 450,000 clones, 87% recorded once. Enrollees, about 18 to 95 years old, lived in fewer than 25 US areas. Source material: PBMCs or T cells enriched from blood (not recorded which). The sequence was collected from a woman in her 30s who had recovered from COVID-19.

The CDR3 nucleotides read TGTGCCAGCTCCTCGGGACTAGCGGGAGGGCCTCTTTACAATGAGCAGTTCTTC. This codes for CASSSGLAGGPLYNEQFF. The chain carries TRBV27 and TRBJ2-1, with 16 bases identical to TRBD2. Germline assignment: CDR1 MNHEY and CDR2 SMNVEV (reference sequence). The V gene end was trimmed by 8 bases and the J gene end by 4 bases; junction bases not matched to a gene: 11. This CDR3 contains 18 residues.